One sample yielded the 10 T cell receptor beta chains listed below, sequenced in a study of cytomegalovirus exposure and HLA in healthy donors. PCR amplification relied on 60 Vbeta primers (plus 13 Jbeta primers). The protocol was immunoSEQ multiplex PCR, while the TCRdb copy is restricted to in-frame clones and leaves out a portion. The data show roughly 34,000 clones, nearly 70% seen once. The sample comprised PBMCs. These receptors were taken from a man aged 25-45 years in good health and CMV-seronegative.

The chain couples TRBV28 to TRBJ2-1; TRBD1 agrees at 8 bases. The CDR3 contains 13 residues. Losses at the gene ends were 10 bases for V and 2 bases for J; bases not matched to a gene: 4. Germline CDR1 MDHEN, CDR2 SYDVKM. The CDR3 protein is CAIRQGTYNEQFF. The DNA of the CDR3 is TGTGCCATTCGACAGGGGACCTACAATGAGCAGTTCTTC.

This clone was counted a few times. The DNA is left out, because the CDR3 cannot be placed on it with certainty; the CDR3 is given as TCRdb lists it. The CDR3 reads CSLLRAGELFF. The chain links TRBV20-1 to TRBJ2-2; the table gives TRBD2 as D, unverified against the DNA. Germline CDR1 DFQATT, CDR2 SNEGSKA (reference sequence). The CDR3 length is 11 residues, termini included.

CDR3 DNA: TGTGCCAGCAGAACAGGGGCCCCTAATGAAAAACTGTTTTTT. It is translated as CASRTGAPNEKLFF. This sequence joins TRBV6-5 and TRBJ1-4; 7 bases map to TRBD1. With 6 bases clipped from V and 3 bases from J, the junction kept 4 bases outside the gene matches. The CDR3 spans 14 residues. Germline loops: CDR1 MNHEY, CDR2 SVGAGI.

The chain recombines TRBV9 with TRBJ1-2; 7 bases are a match to TRBD1. Per the germline V gene, CDR1 is SGDLS and CDR2 is YYNGEE. This CDR3 has 16 residues. Losses at the gene ends were 3 bases for V and 1 base for J; bases not matched to a gene: 9. The CDR3 region is CASSATTGSLNYGYTF. The DNA of the CDR3 is TGTGCCAGCAGCGCCACGACAGGGTCTCTTAACTATGGCTACACCTTC.

This clone has a handful of counts. The V and J genes are TRBV6-1 and TRBJ1-2; D gene unclear. Trimming took 10 bases from V and 12 from J, leaving 15 bases between them. Germline V CDR1 and CDR2: MNHNS, SASEGT. CDR3 size: 10 residues. CDR3 in DNA: TGTGCCACCGGGGAACTTGGAAACACCTTC. It translates to CATGELGNTF.

CDR3 DNA sequence: TGTGCCAGCAGCCGGACTAGCGGGGAGCAGTTCTTC. Translated, it gives CASSRTSGEQFF. This rearrangement joins TRBV13 to TRBJ2-1; TRBD2 aligns across 11 bases. The trim removed 5 bases at V and 10 bases at J, leaving 1 base unmatched. The CDR3 runs to 12 residues. Germline lookup yields CDR1 PRHDT and CDR2 FYEKMQ (reference sequence).

The chain joins TRBV9 to TRBJ2-1, with 8 bases aligning to TRBD2. The V and J ends lost 2 bases and 8 bases, in that order; junction bases with no gene match: 9. This CDR3 is built from 15 residues. The germline gives CDR1 SGDLS, CDR2 YYNGEE. CDR3 residues: CASSVDGGARYEQFF. The CDR3 nucleotides read TGTGCCAGCAGCGTCGACGGGGGGGCACGCTATGAGCAGTTCTTC.

Only one count was recorded for this clone. The rearrangement joins TRBV19 to TRBJ1-1, with TRBD1 identical over 9 bases. This CDR3 is 13 amino acids long. V trimming: 8 bases; J trimming: 3 bases; junction bases outside the gene matches: 4. Germline CDR1 reads LNHDA; CDR2 reads SQIVND (reference sequence). For the CDR3, the DNA is TGTGCCAGTGAGGGACAGGGATACACTGAAGCTTTCTTT. Its translation is CASEGQGYTEAFF.

V gene TRBV18 combines with J gene TRBJ1-1; no clear D. Germline V gene sequence: CDR1 KGHSH, CDR2 LQKENI. The germline V and J ends were trimmed by 3 bases and 7 bases, with 21 bases remaining between them. The CDR3 totals 16 residues. The CDR3 DNA is TGTGCCAGCTCACCGTCTGCCGATAAGAGAAAAGATGAAGCTTTCTTT. This gives the protein CASSPSADKRKDEAFF.

For the CDR3, the DNA is TGTGCCAGCAGTTACTCAACAGGGGCTGGGGCCAACGTCCTGACTTTC. Translating it yields CASSYSTGAGANVLTF. The chain uses TRBV6-5 and TRBJ2-6; 7 bases map to TRBD1. Germline V gene data show CDR1 as MNHEY and CDR2 as SVGAGI. This CDR3 contains 16 residues. V trimming: 0 bases; J trimming: 2 bases; junction bases outside the gene matches: 1.